This is a list of T cell receptor beta chains from one sample in a study of regulatory T cells in long-lasting Graves disease. TCRdb itself ran the multiplex PCR reads through MiXCR, one entry per CDR3 protein. The sample lists hundreds of thousands of distinct CDR3 sequences, about 13% occurring once. These sequences were also reported in another study, on T cells in Graves' hyperthyroidism and ophthalmopathy.

This sample comprised peripheral blood mononuclear cells (PBMCs), obtained at new diagnosis, from a patient treated with antithyroid drugs. These receptors were collected from a man aged 25 to 40 with Graves disease. Both conserved end residues are part of each CDR3. The D gene is left open where the match is weak. Clone sizes are given selectively: once, few, many, or a class where the clone is expanded.

CDR3nt: TGTGCTAGTGGTTTGGTACTGCAGGGGGCTTTCAACACTGAAGCTTTCTTT
CDR3aa: CASGLVLQGAFNTEAFF
j_gene: TRBJ1-1
len: 17
abundance: many
v_gene: TRBV12-5
d_gene: TRBD1

CDR3nt: TGTGCCAGCAGCTTGGCCTGGGTTGACGAGCAGTACTTC
CDR3aa: CASSLAWVDEQYF
j_gene: TRBJ2-7
len: 13
abundance: NA
v_gene: TRBV5-4
d_gene: NA

CDR3nt: TGTGCCAGCATAAGGCTCAATGAGCAGTTCTTC
CDR3aa: CASIRLNEQFF
j_gene: TRBJ2-1
len: 11
abundance: many
v_gene: TRBV27
d_gene: NA

CDR3nt: TGTGCCAGCAGTTTCTTCAGGGGGGCCGGGGAGCTGTTTTTT
CDR3aa: CASSFFRGAGELFF
j_gene: TRBJ2-2
len: 14
abundance: few
v_gene: TRBV6-9
d_gene: NA

CDR3nt: TGTGCCAGCAGCTCGACAGGCTTCAATCAGCCCCAGCATTTT
CDR3aa: CASSSTGFNQPQHF
j_gene: TRBJ1-5
len: 14
abundance: many
v_gene: TRBV12-3/TRBV12-4
d_gene: NA

CDR3nt: TGCAGCGTTGAACCCCCCCCTCGTGAAGCTTTCTTT
CDR3aa: CSVEPPPREAFF
j_gene: TRBJ1-1
len: 12
abundance: few
v_gene: TRBV29-1
d_gene: NA

CDR3nt: TGTGCCAGCAGTTACCGGCTGGACGGGACCCAGTACTTC
CDR3aa: CASSYRLDGTQYF
j_gene: TRBJ2-5
len: 13
abundance: few
v_gene: TRBV6-5
d_gene: NA

CDR3nt: TGCAGCGTTGAAGTAGGCGGGACTAGCGTTGCAGATACGCAGTATTTT
CDR3aa: CSVEVGGTSVADTQYF
j_gene: TRBJ2-3
len: 16
abundance: many
v_gene: TRBV29-1
d_gene: TRBD2

CDR3nt: TGTGCCAGCAGTCTTACTAGCGGGGCCTGGGATGAGCAGTTCTTC
CDR3aa: CASSLTSGAWDEQFF
j_gene: TRBJ2-1
len: 15
abundance: many
v_gene: TRBV12-3/TRBV12-4
d_gene: TRBD2

CDR3nt: TGTGCCAGCAGTTTAGTAGGAGTCAGGTCCACAGATACGCAGTATTTT
CDR3aa: CASSLVGVRSTDTQYF
j_gene: TRBJ2-3
len: 16
abundance: NA
v_gene: TRBV27
d_gene: NA

CDR3nt: TGTGCCAGCAGTGAAAGCGGGAGGGCCTTTGAGCAGTTCTTC
CDR3aa: CASSESGRAFEQFF
j_gene: TRBJ2-1
len: 14
abundance: NA
v_gene: TRBV6-2/TRBV6-3
d_gene: TRBD2

CDR3nt: TGCAGTGCTAGCGGGGGCTCCTACAATGAGCAGTTCTTC
CDR3aa: CSASGGSYNEQFF
j_gene: TRBJ2-1
len: 13
abundance: many
v_gene: TRBV20-1
d_gene: NA

CDR3nt: TGCGCCAGCAGCCCAGGGACTAGCGGGGGTTACGGGGAGCTGTTTTTT
CDR3aa: CASSPGTSGGYGELFF
j_gene: TRBJ2-2
len: 16
abundance: NA
v_gene: TRBV5-1
d_gene: TRBD2

CDR3nt: TGCAGCGTTGGATCTCCGGGACTAGCGGTTCCCTACGAGCAGTACTTC
CDR3aa: CSVGSPGLAVPYEQYF
j_gene: TRBJ2-7
len: 16
abundance: NA
v_gene: TRBV29-1
d_gene: TRBD2

CDR3nt: TGCAGTGCCTCGGGACTAGCGGGAGGGCCCGGCGGGGAGCTGTTTTTT
CDR3aa: CSASGLAGGPGGELFF
j_gene: TRBJ2-2
len: 16
abundance: many
v_gene: TRBV20-1
d_gene: TRBD2

CDR3nt: TGTGCCAGCTCACCTCCGGGACTAGCGGCCCCAGAGACCCAGTACTTC
CDR3aa: CASSPPGLAAPETQYF
j_gene: TRBJ2-5
len: 16
abundance: few
v_gene: TRBV18
d_gene: TRBD2

CDR3nt: TGTGCCAGCAGCTTAGGGGCCGGGAATCTCGGCTACACCTTC
CDR3aa: CASSLGAGNLGYTF
j_gene: TRBJ1-2
len: 14
abundance: many
v_gene: TRBV7-2
d_gene: NA

CDR3nt: TGTGCCAGTAGTATCGGGGGGGCCAAAAACATTCAGTACTTC
CDR3aa: CASSIGGAKNIQYF
j_gene: TRBJ2-4
len: 14
abundance: many
v_gene: TRBV19
d_gene: TRBD2

CDR3nt: TGCAGTGCTAGTGGGACCGAGAGCTCCTACAATGAGCAGTTCTTC
CDR3aa: CSASGTESSYNEQFF
j_gene: TRBJ2-1
len: 15
abundance: NA
v_gene: TRBV20-1
d_gene: NA

CDR3nt: TGTGCCAGCAGTTACAGGGGGCATGGGGAAAAACTGTTTTTT
CDR3aa: CASSYRGHGEKLFF
j_gene: TRBJ1-4
len: 14
abundance: NA
v_gene: TRBV6-5
d_gene: TRBD1

CDR3nt: TGTGCCAGCTCACCAATGAACGAGCAGTACTTC
CDR3aa: CASSPMNEQYF
j_gene: TRBJ2-7
len: 11
abundance: few
v_gene: TRBV18
d_gene: NA

CDR3nt: TGTGCCAGTCGTTACAGTTACCAAGAGACCCAGTGCTTC
CDR3aa: CASRYSYQETQCF
j_gene: TRBJ2-5
len: 13
abundance: NA
v_gene: TRBV25-1
d_gene: NA

CDR3nt: TGTGCCAGCAGTTTGAGCGGGAGCGTCTACAATGAGCAGTTCTTC
CDR3aa: CASSLSGSVYNEQFF
j_gene: TRBJ2-1
len: 15
abundance: many
v_gene: TRBV27
d_gene: TRBD2

CDR3nt: TGCAGTGCTAGTGGACTAGCGGGAGGGATGAGGACCACAGATACGCAGTATTTT
CDR3aa: CSASGLAGGMRTTDTQYF
j_gene: TRBJ2-3
len: 18
abundance: NA
v_gene: TRBV20-1
d_gene: TRBD2

CDR3nt: TGTGCCAGCAGCTCCGACAGCTACACAGATACGCAGTATTTT
CDR3aa: CASSSDSYTDTQYF
j_gene: TRBJ2-3
len: 14
abundance: few
v_gene: TRBV5-6
d_gene: NA

CDR3nt: TGCAGCGCAGAAATATCAACTAATGAAAAACTGTTTTTT
CDR3aa: CSAEISTNEKLFF
j_gene: TRBJ1-4
len: 13
abundance: few
v_gene: TRBV29-1
d_gene: NA

CDR3nt: TGTGCCAGCACCCTAATAATCGCCGGGGAGCTGTTTTTT
CDR3aa: CASTLIIAGELFF
j_gene: TRBJ2-2
len: 13
abundance: many
v_gene: TRBV7-2
d_gene: NA

CDR3nt: TGTGCCAGCAGTGCTAACCGGGCCAATGAAAAACTGTTTTTT
CDR3aa: CASSANRANEKLFF
j_gene: TRBJ1-4
len: 14
abundance: many
v_gene: TRBV6-1
d_gene: NA

CDR3nt: TGTGCCAGTAGTATATCGAAGAGAGATAATTCACCCCTCCACTTT
CDR3aa: CASSISKRDNSPLHF
j_gene: TRBJ1-6
len: 15
abundance: many
v_gene: TRBV19
d_gene: NA

CDR3nt: TGTGCCAGCAGAGGCCACCGGGACAGGAATTCACCCCTCCACTTT
CDR3aa: CASRGHRDRNSPLHF
j_gene: TRBJ1-6
len: 15
abundance: NA
v_gene: TRBV6-2/TRBV6-3
d_gene: TRBD1

CDR3nt: TGCGCCAGCAGCTCACCAGGAGGGTCGACGGATGGCTACACCTTC
CDR3aa: CASSSPGGSTDGYTF
j_gene: TRBJ1-2
len: 15
abundance: NA
v_gene: TRBV5-1
d_gene: NA

CDR3nt: TGCGCCAGCAGCTTGGGCGGGACAGGGAGCTCCGAGCAGTACTTC
CDR3aa: CASSLGGTGSSEQYF
j_gene: TRBJ2-7
len: 15
abundance: NA
v_gene: TRBV5-1
d_gene: TRBD1

CDR3nt: TGTGCCAGTAGTATACCGGGCGGGAGCTCCTACGAGCAGTACTTC
CDR3aa: CASSIPGGSSYEQYF
j_gene: TRBJ2-7
len: 15
abundance: few
v_gene: TRBV19
d_gene: TRBD2

CDR3nt: TGTGCCAGCGGGACTAGCGGGATGTATGAGCAGTTCTTC
CDR3aa: CASGTSGMYEQFF
j_gene: TRBJ2-1
len: 13
abundance: many
v_gene: TRBV5-8
d_gene: TRBD2

CDR3nt: TGTGCCAGCAGTTTAGCAGGGACCAATGAGCAGTTCTTC
CDR3aa: CASSLAGTNEQFF
j_gene: TRBJ2-1
len: 13
abundance: many
v_gene: TRBV27
d_gene: NA

CDR3nt: TGTGCCAGTAGTATAGGCGGACTAGCCAACGAGCAGTACTTC
CDR3aa: CASSIGGLANEQYF
j_gene: TRBJ2-7
len: 14
abundance: few
v_gene: TRBV19
d_gene: TRBD2

CDR3nt: TGTGCCAGCTCATACTACGCCGGGACTGGTGAAAAACTGTTTTTT
CDR3aa: CASSYYAGTGEKLFF
j_gene: TRBJ1-4
len: 15
abundance: many
v_gene: TRBV18
d_gene: NA

CDR3nt: TGTGCCAGCAGTTACGAAATACGGGGGAACACCGGGGAGCTGTTTTTT
CDR3aa: CASSYEIRGNTGELFF
j_gene: TRBJ2-2
len: 16
abundance: many
v_gene: TRBV6-2/TRBV6-3
d_gene: NA

CDR3nt: TGCGCCAGCAAGAGCGGGATGGTTGACACCGGGGAGCTGTTTTTT
CDR3aa: CASKSGMVDTGELFF
j_gene: TRBJ2-2
len: 15
abundance: few
v_gene: TRBV10-2
d_gene: TRBD2

CDR3nt: TGTGCCAGCAGTACCCGGGCGTTCTACGAGCAGTACTTC
CDR3aa: CASSTRAFYEQYF
j_gene: TRBJ2-7
len: 13
abundance: many
v_gene: TRBV12-3/TRBV12-4
d_gene: NA

CDR3nt: TGCGCCAGCAGCTTGAGGTTCGATGGACGCGAGGGAACTAATGAAAAACTGTTTTTT
CDR3aa: CASSLRFDGREGTNEKLFF
j_gene: TRBJ1-4
len: 19
abundance: few
v_gene: TRBV5-1
d_gene: NA

CDR3nt: TGTGCCACCAGCAGTGAGTATGCCGGGACTAGCGGGAGTATCGCCTACGAGCAGTACTTC
CDR3aa: CATSSEYAGTSGSIAYEQYF
j_gene: TRBJ2-7
len: 20
abundance: NA
v_gene: TRBV15
d_gene: TRBD2

CDR3nt: TGCAGTGCCAGCGGAGGGGGCGGTGAGCAGTTCTTC
CDR3aa: CSASGGGGEQFF
j_gene: TRBJ2-1
len: 12
abundance: many
v_gene: TRBV20-1
d_gene: NA

CDR3nt: TGCAGCGTCGACAGGGGGCGGAATGAGCAGTTCTTC
CDR3aa: CSVDRGRNEQFF
j_gene: TRBJ2-1
len: 12
abundance: few
v_gene: TRBV29-1
d_gene: TRBD1

CDR3nt: TGTGCCAGCTCACCGGTGGTGGGGGACAGGGTATACAATGAGCAGTTCTTC
CDR3aa: CASSPVVGDRVYNEQFF
j_gene: TRBJ2-1
len: 17
abundance: NA
v_gene: TRBV18
d_gene: TRBD1

CDR3nt: TGCAGCGTCGGGGACAGCTACGAGCAGTACTTC
CDR3aa: CSVGDSYEQYF
j_gene: TRBJ2-7
len: 11
abundance: many
v_gene: TRBV29-1
d_gene: TRBD1

CDR3nt: TGTGCCAGCAGACTTTCCCTAGATGAGGAGCTGTTTTTT
CDR3aa: CASRLSLDEELFF
j_gene: TRBJ2-2
len: 13
abundance: many
v_gene: TRBV7-8
d_gene: NA

CDR3nt: TGTGCCAGCAGTTTACAGGGAACCACCTACGAGCAGTACTTC
CDR3aa: CASSLQGTTYEQYF
j_gene: TRBJ2-7
len: 14
abundance: many
v_gene: TRBV28
d_gene: NA

CDR3nt: TGTGCCAGCAGCCGGATGGTGGCGCGGTACAATGAGCAGTTCTTC
CDR3aa: CASSRMVARYNEQFF
j_gene: TRBJ2-1
len: 15
abundance: many
v_gene: TRBV7-2
d_gene: NA

CDR3nt: TGTGCCAGCAGTTACGAATTGTTCGCCAGCGAGCAGTACTTC
CDR3aa: CASSYELFASEQYF
j_gene: TRBJ2-7
len: 14
abundance: many
v_gene: TRBV6-5
d_gene: NA

CDR3nt: TGCGCCAGCAAACTCGGGGCAGGGGACACCGGGGAGCTGTTTTTT
CDR3aa: CASKLGAGDTGELFF
j_gene: TRBJ2-2
len: 15
abundance: many
v_gene: TRBV5-1
d_gene: NA

CDR3nt: TGTGCCAGCAGTTTATTTCCGGGACTAGCGGGAGGCTTTGATTTT
CDR3aa: CASSLFPGLAGGFDF
j_gene: TRBJ2-3
len: 15
abundance: many
v_gene: TRBV12-3/TRBV12-4
d_gene: TRBD2

CDR3nt: TGTGCCAGCACGATTGGCCAGGGTGAGCAGTTCTTC
CDR3aa: CASTIGQGEQFF
j_gene: TRBJ2-1
len: 12
abundance: many
v_gene: TRBV12-3/TRBV12-4
d_gene: NA

CDR3nt: TGCGCCAGCAGCTCTAGGAGCGGGAGTAAGTCCGGGGAGCTGTTTTTT
CDR3aa: CASSSRSGSKSGELFF
j_gene: TRBJ2-2
len: 16
abundance: many
v_gene: TRBV5-1
d_gene: TRBD2

CDR3nt: TGTGCCACCAGAGGACCAAGCGGTGGTTCCTACAATGAGCAGTTCTTC
CDR3aa: CATRGPSGGSYNEQFF
j_gene: TRBJ2-1
len: 16
abundance: few
v_gene: TRBV24-1
d_gene: NA

CDR3nt: TGTGCCTGGAGTTTCCGGGCAGGTGCAGATACGCAGTATTTT
CDR3aa: CAWSFRAGADTQYF
j_gene: TRBJ2-3
len: 14
abundance: NA
v_gene: TRBV30
d_gene: NA

CDR3nt: TGCAGTGCTAGAGCACTAGTCACCGGGGAGCTGTTTTTT
CDR3aa: CSARALVTGELFF
j_gene: TRBJ2-2
len: 13
abundance: many
v_gene: TRBV20-1
d_gene: NA